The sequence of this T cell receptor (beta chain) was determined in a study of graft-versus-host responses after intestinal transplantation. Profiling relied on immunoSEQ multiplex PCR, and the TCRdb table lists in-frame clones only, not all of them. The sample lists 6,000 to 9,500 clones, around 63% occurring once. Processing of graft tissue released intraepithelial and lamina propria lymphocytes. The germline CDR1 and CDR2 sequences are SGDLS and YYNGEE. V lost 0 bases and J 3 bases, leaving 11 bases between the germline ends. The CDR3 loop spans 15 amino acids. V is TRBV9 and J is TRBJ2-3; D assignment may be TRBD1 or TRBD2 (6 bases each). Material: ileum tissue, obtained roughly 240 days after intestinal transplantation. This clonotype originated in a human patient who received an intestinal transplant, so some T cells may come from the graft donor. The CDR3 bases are TGTGCCAGCAGCGTAGAGGGGGGAGGAACAGATACGCAGTATTTT. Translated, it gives CASSVEGGGTDTQYF.